The 10 T cell receptor beta chains below all came from one sample that was sequenced in a study of siplizumab effects on memory and regulatory T cells. Generated by immunoSEQ multiplex PCR, the TCRdb table keeps only in-frame clones and is missing some. The sample contains over 70,000 clones, about 90% of which appear only once. The specimen sequenced was CD4+ T cells sorted from blood. These receptors originate from a human donor in good health.

This clone was recorded once. The chain is built from TRBV11-2 and TRBJ1-1, with D unresolved. V was trimmed by 0 bases and J by 11 bases, leaving 13 bases between them. Germline V gives CDR1 SGHAT, CDR2 FQNNGV. This CDR3 region has 13 residues. CDR3 protein: CASSLERVGPAFF. In DNA form, the CDR3 reads TGTGCCAGCAGCTTAGAGAGGGTCGGACCCGCTTTCTTT.

A note on this clone: The CDR3 carries no conserved terminal phenylalanine or tryptophan, so it likely arises from a read error. It is unclear where the CDR3 begins or ends on the DNA, so no DNA is shown, and the CDR3 is as TCRdb lists it. The genes are TRBV21-1 and TRBJ2-7; TRBD1 was called by the table and not checked on the DNA. TRBV21-1 is classified as a pseudogene. 15 amino acids form the CDR3, both terminal residues included. This CDR3 reads CASSRTGDNAYEQYS.

The chain employs TRBV7-3 and TRBJ2-1; D is tentatively TRBD1 or TRBD2 (6 bases each). The CDR3 is made up of 16 amino acids. V lost 2 bases and J 3 bases, leaving 14 bases between the germline ends. Germline lookup yields CDR1 SGHTA and CDR2 FQGTGA. The CDR3 DNA is TGTGCCAGCAGCTTACCCGGAGGGGGAGGCTACAATGAGCAGTTCTTC. It codes for CASSLPGGGGYNEQFF. The full variable domain, with the rest looked up from reference TRBV7-3 and TRBJ2-1, is GAGVSQTPSNKVTEKGKYVELRCDPISGHTALYWYRQSLGQGPEFLIYFQGTGAADDSGLPNDRFFAVRPEGSVSTLKIQRTERGDSAVYLCASSLPGGGGYNEQFFGPGTRLTVL.

This clone occurred once. The rearrangement uses TRBV5-1 and TRBJ2-7, with a tentative D call TRBD1 (5 bases). The CDR3 totals 11 residues. Trimming cost V 0 bases and J 7 bases, with 5 bases left between them. Germline V gene sequence: CDR1 SGHRS, CDR2 YFSETQ. CDR3 loop: CASSLAGEQYF. Here the CDR3 DNA reads TGCGCCAGCAGCTTGGCAGGGGAGCAGTACTTC.

This chain joins TRBV29-1 and TRBJ2-1; 8 nucleotides line up with TRBD1. Germline values: CDR1 SQVTM, CDR2 ANQGSEA. The ends lost 7 bases at V and 1 base at J; junction bases unmatched: 15. This CDR3 spans 17 amino acids. The CDR3 DNA sequence: TGCAGCGCCCTGGGACAGGCCTTTGGTGGTTCCTACAATGAGCAGTTCTTC. Translated: CSALGQAFGGSYNEQFF.

The chain carries TRBV10-1 and TRBJ1-2, with 10 nucleotides matching TRBD1. The V and J ends lost 5 bases and 8 bases, in that order; junction bases with no gene match: 5. The CDR3 has 13 amino acids. CDR1 and CDR2 from the germline V gene are WNHNN and SYGVQD (reference sequence). CDR3 in DNA: TGCGCCAGCAGTCCCCGGACAGGGGGAGGCTACACCTTC. This gives the protein CASSPRTGGGYTF.

The rearrangement joins TRBV5-6 to TRBJ2-5; unclear D gene. Per germline, CDR1 SGHDT and CDR2 YYEEEE. There are 13 residues in the CDR3. V shed 0 bases and J shed 4 bases, with 7 bases lying between them. CDR3 amino acids: CASSLVQTETQYF. The CDR3 DNA reads TGTGCCAGCAGCTTGGTCCAAACAGAGACCCAGTACTTC. Filled out from reference TRBV5-6 and TRBJ2-5, the complete variable domain reads DAGVTQSPTHLIKTRGQQVTLRCSPKSGHDTVSWYQQALGQGPQFIFQYYEEEERQRGNFPDRFSGHQFPNYSSELNVNALLLGDSALYLCASSLVQTETQYFGPGTRLLVL.

This clone has only a few counts. The rearrangement uses TRBV6-5 and TRBJ2-5, with 7 positions matching TRBD2. CDR3 size: 16 residues. CDR1 and CDR2 from the germline V gene are MNHEY and SVGAGI. V trimming: 4 bases; J trimming: 2 bases; junction bases outside the gene matches: 10. The DNA for the CDR3 is TGTGCCAGCAGTTCCCTCTGGGGGAGGGAACAAGAGACCCAGTACTTC. It specifies CASSSLWGREQETQYF.

The chain employs TRBV2 and TRBJ2-1, with D hard to call. The V gene lost 5 bases and the J gene lost 0 bases, with 20 bases spanning the gap. CDR3 length: 18 residues. The germline gives CDR1 SNHLY, CDR2 FYNNEI. In nucleotides, the CDR3 is TGTGCCAGCAGTCCCTGGCGGAGCAACTTTCTCTCCTACAATGAGCAGTTCTTC. This encodes CASSPWRSNFLSYNEQFF.

The rearrangement joins TRBV7-2 to TRBJ1-2; 10 bases are shared with TRBD1. V dropped 5 bases and J dropped 7; count of bases not matched to a gene: 7. The CDR3 is 14 amino acids. Germline V gene sequence: CDR1 SGHTA, CDR2 FQGNSA. The CDR3 DNA reads TGTGCCAGCAGCGCGGGACAGGGGACGGCTGGCTACACCTTC. Translation: CASSAGQGTAGYTF.